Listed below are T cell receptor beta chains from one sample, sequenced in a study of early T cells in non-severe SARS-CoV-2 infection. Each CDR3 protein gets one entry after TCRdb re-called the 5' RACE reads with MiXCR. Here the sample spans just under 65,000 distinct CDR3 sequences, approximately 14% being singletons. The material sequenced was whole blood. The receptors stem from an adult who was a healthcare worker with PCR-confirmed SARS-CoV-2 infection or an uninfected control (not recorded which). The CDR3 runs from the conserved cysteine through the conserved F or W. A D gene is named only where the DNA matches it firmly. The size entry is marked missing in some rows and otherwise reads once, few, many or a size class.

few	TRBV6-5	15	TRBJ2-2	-	TGTGCCACCGCAGGGGGGGCTTCCTACACCGGGGAGCTGTTTTTT	CATAGGASYTGELFF
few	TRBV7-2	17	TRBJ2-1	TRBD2	TGTGCCAGCAGCTTAGATCGGTCTAGCGGGGGGGCCGTGACGCAGTTCTTC	CASSLDRSSGGAVTQFF
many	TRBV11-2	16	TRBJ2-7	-	TGTGCCAGCAGCTTAGCTCCCCCCCCTCTGACTTACGAGCAGTACTTC	CASSLAPPPLTYEQYF
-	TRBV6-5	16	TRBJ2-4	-	TGTGCCAGCAGTTACCGCGAGGTTGGGCCCAAAAACATTCAGTACTTC	CASSYREVGPKNIQYF
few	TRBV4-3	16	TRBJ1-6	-	TGCGCCAGCAGCCAAAACAGTCAGGGTCGGAATTCACCCCTCCACTTT	CASSQNSQGRNSPLHF
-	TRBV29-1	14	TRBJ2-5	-	TGCAGCGCTGCCGGGTCGGGTACTGGGGAGACCCAGTACTTC	CSAAGSGTGETQYF
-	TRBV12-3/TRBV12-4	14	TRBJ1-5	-	TGTGCCAGCAGTTTCCTGGGGGCGGATCAGCCCCAGCATTTT	CASSFLGADQPQHF
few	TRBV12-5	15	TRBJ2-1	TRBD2	TGTGCTAGTGGTTTGACAGCGGGGGCGCCAAGTGAGCAGTTCTTC	CASGLTAGAPSEQFF
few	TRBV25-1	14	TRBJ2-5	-	TGTGCCAGCAGTGAGCCAGGGGTGATTGTGACCCAGTACTTC	CASSEPGVIVTQYF
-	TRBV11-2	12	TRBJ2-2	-	TGTGCCAGCAGCTTAGGGCCCGCCGAGCTGTTTTTT	CASSLGPAELFF
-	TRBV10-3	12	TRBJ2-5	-	TGTGCCATCAGTGGGGAGAGCGAGACCCAGTACTTC	CAISGESETQYF
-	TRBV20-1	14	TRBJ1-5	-	TGCAGTGCACAGAGACGAGCGCCCAATCAGCCCCAGCATTTT	CSAQRRAPNQPQHF
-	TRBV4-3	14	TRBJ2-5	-	TGCGCCAGCAGCCAAGATCTTCTTCAAGAGACCCAGTACTTC	CASSQDLLQETQYF
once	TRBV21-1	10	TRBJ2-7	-	TGTGCCAGCAGCAATTTCACCCAGTACTTC	CASSNFTQYF
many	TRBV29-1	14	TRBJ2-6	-	TGCAGCGCCACCGACAGCTCTGGGGCCAACGTCCTGACTTTC	CSATDSSGANVLTF
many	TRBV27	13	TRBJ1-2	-	TGTGCCAGCAGTTTCACAGGCCGATATGGCTACACCTTC	CASSFTGRYGYTF
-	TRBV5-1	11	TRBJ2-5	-	TGCGCCAGCACCCGCGTTAGGACCCAGTACTTC	CASTRVRTQYF
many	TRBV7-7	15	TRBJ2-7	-	TGTGCTAGCAGCCCACTGCGGGGCAGCTCCTACGAGCAGTACTTC	CASSPLRGSSYEQYF
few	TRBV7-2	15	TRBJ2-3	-	TGTGCCAGCAGCCCCTGGGGGGGGGGCCTCGATACGCAGTATTTT	CASSPWGGGLDTQYF
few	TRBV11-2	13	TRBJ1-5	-	TGTGCCAGCAGCCTAGATCTCACTCAGCCCCAGCATTTT	CASSLDLTQPQHF
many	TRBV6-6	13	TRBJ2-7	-	TGTGCCAGCAGTTACTCGAAACCTTACGAGCAGTACTTC	CASSYSKPYEQYF
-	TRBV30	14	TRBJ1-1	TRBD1	TGTGCCTGGTCGCGGACAGGGAGGAACACTGAAGCTTTCTTT	CAWSRTGRNTEAFF
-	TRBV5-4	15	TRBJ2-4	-	TGTGCCAGCAGCTTGGCCCAGGGGACCAAAAACATTCAGTACTTC	CASSLAQGTKNIQYF
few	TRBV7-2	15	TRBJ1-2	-	TGTGCCAGCAGCTTAGCGCTACCGGAACCTTATGGCTACACCTTC	CASSLALPEPYGYTF
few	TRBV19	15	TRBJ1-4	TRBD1	TGTGCCAGTAGTATAGGTGGGACAGGGAGTGAAAAACTGTTTTTT	CASSIGGTGSEKLFF
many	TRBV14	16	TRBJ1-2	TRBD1	TGTGCCAGCAGCCAAGTCTGGTCAGGGGGGAACTATGGCTACACCTTC	CASSQVWSGGNYGYTF
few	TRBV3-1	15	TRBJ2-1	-	TGTGCCAGCAGCAAAGATAGCTCCCTGTTCAATGAGCAGTTCTTC	CASSKDSSLFNEQFF
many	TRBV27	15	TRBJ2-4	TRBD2	TGTGCCAGCAGGGGGGGGAGGGCCGGCGAAAACATTCAGTACTTC	CASRGGRAGENIQYF
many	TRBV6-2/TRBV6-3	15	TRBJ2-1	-	TGTGCCAGCAGTTTTCAAGGTCCCCCCTACAATGAGCAGTTCTTC	CASSFQGPPYNEQFF
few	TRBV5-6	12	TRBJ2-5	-	TGTGCCAGCAGCTTGGAGGGGTATGGCCAGTACTTC	CASSLEGYGQYF
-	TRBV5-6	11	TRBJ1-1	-	TGTGCCAGCAGCTTGGACACTGAAGCTTTCTTT	CASSLDTEAFF
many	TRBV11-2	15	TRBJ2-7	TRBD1	TGTGCCAGCAGTCCTGACAGGGGGGCTATCTACGAGCAGTACTTC	CASSPDRGAIYEQYF
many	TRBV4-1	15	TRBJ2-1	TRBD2	TGCGCCAGCAGCCAAGAGGTGGGTGGGACTAGAGAGCAGTTCTTC	CASSQEVGGTREQFF
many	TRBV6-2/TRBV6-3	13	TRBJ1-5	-	TGTGCCAGCAGCAACACAGGGAGTCAGCCCCAGCATTTT	CASSNTGSQPQHF
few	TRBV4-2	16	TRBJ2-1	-	TGTGCCAGCAGCAAAAGGGTCCAGGGGGAGGACAATGAGCAGTTCTTC	CASSKRVQGEDNEQFF
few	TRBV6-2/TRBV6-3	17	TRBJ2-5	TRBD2	TGTGCCAGCAGGAACCGACTAGCGGGAGCCTACCAAGAGACCCAGTACTTC	CASRNRLAGAYQETQYF
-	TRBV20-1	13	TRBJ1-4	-	TGCAGTGCTAGACCCGACTTTAATGAAAAACTGTTTTTT	CSARPDFNEKLFF
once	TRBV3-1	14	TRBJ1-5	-	TGTGCCAGCAGCCAAGAGGTATTCAATCAGCCCCAGCATTTT	CASSQEVFNQPQHF
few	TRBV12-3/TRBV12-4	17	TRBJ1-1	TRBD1	TGTGCCAGCAAACCAACAGAAGGGACAGGACCATACACTGAAGCTTTCTTT	CASKPTEGTGPYTEAFF
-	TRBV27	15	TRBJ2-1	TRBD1	TGTGCCAGCAGTTTACGGGACAGGACCTACAATGAGCAGTTCTTC	CASSLRDRTYNEQFF
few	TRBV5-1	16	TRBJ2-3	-	TGCGCCAGCAGCTTGACAATAAACCCCCTCACAGATACGCAGTATTTT	CASSLTINPLTDTQYF
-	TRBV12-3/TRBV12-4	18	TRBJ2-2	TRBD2	TGTGCCAGCAGTTCGAGGGGACTAGCGGTAGGAAACACCGGGGAGCTGTTTTTT	CASSSRGLAVGNTGELFF
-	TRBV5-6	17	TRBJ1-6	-	TGTGCCAGCAGCCCGGGGCGCTTAATCTCCTATAATTCACCCCTCCACTTT	CASSPGRLISYNSPLHF